This record looks at one TCR beta chain sequence and its context. Its antigen is still unknown. The data belong to a study of shared clonotypes between healthy human individuals. Study observations and caveats: Expectations were that clonotype sharing among donors would be affected by sequencing depth. Researchers sampled blood only, noting tissue repertoires likely differ.

Assay used: immunoSEQ multiplex PCR; TCRdb lists only in-frame clones, some missing. The sample lists 2 million or so clones, 90% to 95% occurring once. Deletions cut 4 bases from V and 0 bases from J, with 18 bases between. The germline V gene has CDR1 GTSNPN and CDR2 SVGIG (reference sequence). The CDR3 length is 16 residues. The source material was naive CD4+ T cells sorted from blood. Subset described: CD45RA+ positively selected. The source of this sequence is a man younger than 35 in good health. The chain links TRBV30 to TRBJ1-1, with D possibly matching TRBD1 (6 bases). For the CDR3, the DNA is TGTGCCTGGACATTTCCGGGGGCGAAAATGAACACTGAAGCTTTCTTT. It yields the protein CAWTFPGAKMNTEAFF.